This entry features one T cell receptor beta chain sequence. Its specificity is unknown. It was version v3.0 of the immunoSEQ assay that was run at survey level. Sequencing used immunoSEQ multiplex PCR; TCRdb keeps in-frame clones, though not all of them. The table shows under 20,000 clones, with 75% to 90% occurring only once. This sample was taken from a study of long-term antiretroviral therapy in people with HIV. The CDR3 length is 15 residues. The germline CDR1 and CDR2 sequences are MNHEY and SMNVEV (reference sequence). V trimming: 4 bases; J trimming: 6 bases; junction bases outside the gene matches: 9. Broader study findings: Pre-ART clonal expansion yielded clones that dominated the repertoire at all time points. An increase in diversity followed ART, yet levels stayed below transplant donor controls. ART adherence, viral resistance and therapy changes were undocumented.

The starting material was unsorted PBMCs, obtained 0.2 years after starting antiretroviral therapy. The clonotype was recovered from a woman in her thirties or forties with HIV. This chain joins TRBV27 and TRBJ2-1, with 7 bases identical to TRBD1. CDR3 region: CASSSRGQKVNEQFF. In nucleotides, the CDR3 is TGTGCCAGCAGTTCTCGGGGACAGAAAGTCAATGAGCAGTTCTTC.